The source of this TCR beta chain is a study of blood T cell repertoires in COVID-19 (TCRdb year 2020). For the study in its entirety: Collaborator samples came from the United States, Italy and Spain and covered acute and convalescent phases of COVID-19. The material from the prospective study consisted of cDNA or gDNA derived from T cells, B-cell-depleted T cells, or PBMCs. The dataset comprised deeply sampled blood TCRbeta repertoires from subjects exposed to, actively infected with, or recovered from COVID-19. The repertoires were made available in a free public database intended to serve as a resource for research on the immune response to SARS-CoV-2. Samples came from the ongoing ImmuneRACE study (first 160 participants) plus 1,254 subjects from 6 global collaborators. Nearly every sample came with metadata listing a de-identified subject ID, COVID-19 status, age in years and sex. HLA class I and class II types, where available, came from metadata supplied by the sample provider rather than from assay-based typing.

To note about this clone: There is no known antigen for this receptor. No qualities accompany the bases; no much larger clone lies one base away.

TCRbeta CDR3 regions were amplified from genomic DNA using the immunoSEQ Assay, a bias-controlled multiplex PCR. As for how the authors treated the data: Nucleated cell counts per sample were estimated from amplification of reference gene primers within the assay. To quantify the absolute abundance of each unique TCRbeta CDR3 rearrangement, sequence reads were collapsed and filtered. Productive Simpson clonality was computed per sample as the square root of Simpson's diversity index over productive rearrangements. TCRdb mirrors the immuneACCESS table, restricted to in-frame sequences. Some clones are absent from its copies; in checked studies, under half trace to an unresolved V gene, and the reason for the others is unknown. V, J and clone size are taken as reported in that table, and D and trimming were inferred from the DNA itself. The sample includes about 80,000 clones, with about 91% observed a single time. Clones ranked in the top ten supply more than 5.5% of the sample.

From a lookup of the germline V gene, CDR1 and CDR2 are MNHEY and SVGAGI. Compared with germline, V lacks 10 bases and J lacks 0 bases; bases without a gene match: 5. Taken from cysteine to phenylalanine, the CDR3 has 15 residues. Only the CDR3 part of the read is kept: 45 bases, read in frame from the first base. Whole blood was collected in K2EDTA tubes by collaborating institutions according to the institutions' own protocols. Collaborator samples were shipped for TCRbeta analysis as frozen whole blood, isolated PBMCs, or DNA extracted from either sample type. Beyond this particular receptor, the publication reports: The quantity of clinical and demographic metadata differed by source and by participant and was supplied without curation.

This clonotype originated in a woman aged 80 or over with acute or convalescent COVID-19. Material: peripheral blood. The V gene is TRBV6-5 and the J gene is TRBJ1-5, with TRBD1 matching 11 junction bases. CDR3 reads: CATRTGGFSNQPQHF. The bases are TGTGCCACGCGGACAGGGGGCTTTAGCAATCAGCCCCAGCATTTT.